This is a list of T cell receptor beta chains from one sample in a study of blood T cell repertoires in COVID-19. Data came from immunoSEQ multiplex PCR; TCRdb stores just in-frame clones and leaves some out. The sample shows about 120,000 clones, about 88% of them seen only once. Material for sequencing was peripheral blood. These receptors originate from a middle-aged man with acute or convalescent COVID-19. Both conserved end residues are part of each CDR3. A D gene is named only where the DNA matches it firmly. Only some rows state a clone size, as once, few, many or a class for expanded clones.

clone_size: NA; v_call: TRBV2; d_call: TRBD1; j_call: TRBJ2-3; cdr3_nt: TGTGCCAGCATGGTACAGGGGGCAACAGATACGCAGTATTTT; cdr3_aa: CASMVQGATDTQYF
clone_size: NA; v_call: TRBV12-3/TRBV12-4; d_call: TRBD2; j_call: TRBJ2-7; cdr3_nt: TGTGCCAGCAGTTTATTGGGAGGGCCCGAGCAGTACTTC; cdr3_aa: CASSLLGGPEQYF
clone_size: NA; v_call: TRBV9; d_call: TRBD2; j_call: TRBJ2-7; cdr3_nt: TGTGCCAGCAGCCCCCGTAGCGGGGGCGGCTACGAGCAGTACTTC; cdr3_aa: CASSPRSGGGYEQYF
clone_size: NA; v_call: TRBV2; d_call: NA; j_call: TRBJ2-3; cdr3_nt: TGTGCCAGCAGTTACCGGGACATGGCTAGCACAGATACGCAGTATTTT; cdr3_aa: CASSYRDMASTDTQYF
clone_size: NA; v_call: TRBV6-5; d_call: NA; j_call: TRBJ2-6; cdr3_nt: TGTGCCAGCAGTCGTCTCACATCTGGGGCCAACGTCCTGACTTTC; cdr3_aa: CASSRLTSGANVLTF
clone_size: few; v_call: TRBV6-1; d_call: TRBD2; j_call: TRBJ2-3; cdr3_nt: TGTGCCAGCAGTGAAGGTTTTAGCGGGGGGGCTAAAGATACGCAGTATTTT; cdr3_aa: CASSEGFSGGAKDTQYF
clone_size: NA; v_call: TRBV14; d_call: TRBD1; j_call: TRBJ2-7; cdr3_nt: TGTGCCAGCAGCCAGGGACAGGGTCCCTACGAGCAGTACTTC; cdr3_aa: CASSQGQGPYEQYF
clone_size: NA; v_call: TRBV5-1; d_call: TRBD1; j_call: TRBJ2-1; cdr3_nt: TGCGCCAGCAGTCAGGGGGTCAATGAGCAGTTCTTC; cdr3_aa: CASSQGVNEQFF
clone_size: NA; v_call: TRBV5-1; d_call: NA; j_call: TRBJ2-6; cdr3_nt: TGCGCCAGCAGCTTGTTAGGGGCCGGGGCCAACGTCCTGACTTTC; cdr3_aa: CASSLLGAGANVLTF
clone_size: NA; v_call: TRBV18; d_call: NA; j_call: TRBJ2-7; cdr3_nt: TGTGCCAGCTCACCCGTCACTAGCTCCTACGAGCAGTACTTC; cdr3_aa: CASSPVTSSYEQYF
clone_size: NA; v_call: TRBV6-2/TRBV6-3; d_call: TRBD1; j_call: TRBJ2-1; cdr3_nt: TGTGCCAGCAGTTTGGACAGGGAGGATGAGCAGTTCTTC; cdr3_aa: CASSLDREDEQFF
clone_size: NA; v_call: TRBV7-2; d_call: TRBD2; j_call: TRBJ2-5; cdr3_nt: TGTGCCAGCAGCTCTAGCGGGGGGGCCCTGGAGACCCAGTACTTC; cdr3_aa: CASSSSGGALETQYF
clone_size: NA; v_call: TRBV12-5; d_call: NA; j_call: TRBJ1-1; cdr3_nt: TGTGCTAGTGGTTTCGAGGGTCACACTGAAGCTTTCTTT; cdr3_aa: CASGFEGHTEAFF
clone_size: NA; v_call: TRBV29-1; d_call: NA; j_call: TRBJ2-7; cdr3_nt: TGCAGCGTTGAGGTACAGGAGGGCGTTCTGTCCTACGAGCAGTACTTC; cdr3_aa: CSVEVQEGVLSYEQYF
clone_size: NA; v_call: TRBV6-7; d_call: TRBD1; j_call: TRBJ2-7; cdr3_nt: TGTGCCAGCAGAGGACGGGACAGGTTATCCTACGAGCAGTACTTC; cdr3_aa: CASRGRDRLSYEQYF
clone_size: few; v_call: TRBV7-9; d_call: NA; j_call: TRBJ2-1; cdr3_nt: TGTGCCAGCAGCTTCCTGGGCAGCTCCTACAATGAGCAGTTCTTC; cdr3_aa: CASSFLGSSYNEQFF
clone_size: few; v_call: TRBV7-2; d_call: TRBD2; j_call: TRBJ2-7; cdr3_nt: TGTGCCAGCAGCCCCGCGGCGGGGGGCGCCTCGGTCTACGAGCAGTACTTC; cdr3_aa: CASSPAAGGASVYEQYF
clone_size: NA; v_call: TRBV2; d_call: NA; j_call: TRBJ2-4; cdr3_nt: TGTGCCAGCAACCCTGAAGGGGGGGTCAAAAACATTCAGTACTTC; cdr3_aa: CASNPEGGVKNIQYF
clone_size: NA; v_call: TRBV6-7; d_call: NA; j_call: TRBJ1-1; cdr3_nt: TGTGCCAGCAGTTCCTACACAGGGACTGAAGCTTTCTTT; cdr3_aa: CASSSYTGTEAFF
clone_size: NA; v_call: TRBV5-4; d_call: NA; j_call: TRBJ1-1; cdr3_nt: TGTGCCAGCAGCTTTCAGGGAGGGGGCACTGAAGCTTTCTTT; cdr3_aa: CASSFQGGGTEAFF
clone_size: NA; v_call: TRBV9; d_call: TRBD1; j_call: TRBJ1-2; cdr3_nt: TGTGCCAGCAGCCCAGGACAGGGGGGCTATGGCTACACCTTC; cdr3_aa: CASSPGQGGYGYTF
clone_size: NA; v_call: TRBV15; d_call: TRBD1; j_call: TRBJ1-6; cdr3_nt: TGTGCCACCAGCAGGGAGGCAGGGGGCGATTCACCCCTCCACTTT; cdr3_aa: CATSREAGGDSPLHF
clone_size: NA; v_call: TRBV6-6; d_call: TRBD1; j_call: TRBJ2-1; cdr3_nt: TGTGCCAGCAGTATACAGGGGTACTCCTACAATGAGCAGTTCTTC; cdr3_aa: CASSIQGYSYNEQFF
clone_size: NA; v_call: TRBV29-1; d_call: TRBD1; j_call: TRBJ2-7; cdr3_nt: TGCAGCGCAGAAGGACAGGGCCGGGGTGGGCAGTACTTC; cdr3_aa: CSAEGQGRGGQYF
clone_size: NA; v_call: TRBV24-1; d_call: TRBD1; j_call: TRBJ2-1; cdr3_nt: TGTGCCACCAGTGATTCCCCCGGGACAGGGTCGAGCAATGAGCAGTTCTTC; cdr3_aa: CATSDSPGTGSSNEQFF
clone_size: NA; v_call: TRBV11-2; d_call: TRBD1; j_call: TRBJ2-4; cdr3_nt: TGTGCCAGCTTCGGTACAGGGGGCGCCGGGGTCGACATTCAGTACTTC; cdr3_aa: CASFGTGGAGVDIQYF
clone_size: NA; v_call: TRBV5-1; d_call: NA; j_call: TRBJ2-3; cdr3_nt: TGCGCCAGCAGCCCACTCGAGCGAGATACGCAGTATTTT; cdr3_aa: CASSPLERDTQYF
clone_size: NA; v_call: TRBV12-3/TRBV12-4; d_call: NA; j_call: TRBJ1-4; cdr3_nt: TGTGCCAGCAGTTTTGTACGGGGTGAAAAACTGTTTTTT; cdr3_aa: CASSFVRGEKLFF
clone_size: NA; v_call: TRBV12-3/TRBV12-4; d_call: TRBD2; j_call: TRBJ2-5; cdr3_nt: TGTGCCAGCAGGGGACTACCGGAGACCCAGTACTTC; cdr3_aa: CASRGLPETQYF
clone_size: NA; v_call: TRBV19; d_call: NA; j_call: TRBJ2-2; cdr3_nt: TGTGCCAGTAGTATAACGGGGGAGGTCGGGGAGCTGTTTTTT; cdr3_aa: CASSITGEVGELFF
clone_size: NA; v_call: TRBV6-4; d_call: TRBD2; j_call: TRBJ2-3; cdr3_nt: TGTGCCAGCAGCCGGACTAGCGGAAGCACAGATACGCAGTATTTT; cdr3_aa: CASSRTSGSTDTQYF
clone_size: once; v_call: TRBV11-2; d_call: NA; j_call: TRBJ1-1; cdr3_nt: TGTGCCAGCAGACCCACAGTTACAACGACTGAAGCTTTCTTT; cdr3_aa: CASRPTVTTTEAFF
clone_size: NA; v_call: TRBV24-1; d_call: NA; j_call: TRBJ1-3; cdr3_nt: TGTGCCACCAGTGATCCGGACACTGGAAACACCATATATTTT; cdr3_aa: CATSDPDTGNTIYF
clone_size: few; v_call: TRBV5-1; d_call: TRBD1; j_call: TRBJ1-2; cdr3_nt: TGCGCCAGCAGCTTGGAACCTGACAGGGACCTTTATGGCTACACCTTC; cdr3_aa: CASSLEPDRDLYGYTF
clone_size: NA; v_call: TRBV6-5; d_call: TRBD1; j_call: TRBJ2-5; cdr3_nt: TGTGCCAGCAGCTTCACCCGGGACAGCGGAGAGACCCAGTACTTC; cdr3_aa: CASSFTRDSGETQYF
clone_size: NA; v_call: TRBV11-2; d_call: TRBD2; j_call: TRBJ2-7; cdr3_nt: TGTGCCAGCACGCTCGGGGCGGGAGCATCCTACGAGCAGTACTTC; cdr3_aa: CASTLGAGASYEQYF
clone_size: NA; v_call: TRBV6-5; d_call: TRBD2; j_call: TRBJ2-1; cdr3_nt: TGTGCCAGCAGTTATTATACTAGCGGGGGAGACAATGAGCAGTTCTTC; cdr3_aa: CASSYYTSGGDNEQFF
clone_size: NA; v_call: TRBV3-1/TRBV3-2; d_call: NA; j_call: TRBJ1-6; cdr3_nt: TGTGCCAGCAGCTCCTTGGGGGAGGGAAGTAATTCACCCCTCCACTTT; cdr3_aa: CASSSLGEGSNSPLHF
clone_size: once; v_call: TRBV5-1; d_call: TRBD2; j_call: TRBJ2-2; cdr3_nt: TGCGCCAGCAGCTTAGCGGGGCACACCGGGGAGCTGTTTTTT; cdr3_aa: CASSLAGHTGELFF
clone_size: NA; v_call: TRBV27; d_call: TRBD2; j_call: TRBJ2-5; cdr3_nt: TGTGCCAGCAGTTTTGGTACTAGCGGGGTGGAGACCCAGTACTTC; cdr3_aa: CASSFGTSGVETQYF
clone_size: NA; v_call: TRBV21-1; d_call: NA; j_call: TRBJ1-3; cdr3_nt: TGTGCCAGCAGCAAAAGGCCTCCGGGACAGGGGAACACCATATATTTT; cdr3_aa: CASSKRPPGQGNTIYF
clone_size: NA; v_call: TRBV10-3; d_call: NA; j_call: TRBJ1-1; cdr3_nt: TGTGCCATCAGTGAAGGAGGTTGGGGGAACACTGAAGCTTTCTTT; cdr3_aa: CAISEGGWGNTEAFF
clone_size: NA; v_call: TRBV27; d_call: NA; j_call: TRBJ1-6; cdr3_nt: TGTGCCAGCAGTTTATACGGGACACCAAGGGCCTCCTATAATTCACCCCTCCACTTT; cdr3_aa: CASSLYGTPRASYNSPLHF
clone_size: NA; v_call: TRBV4-1; d_call: TRBD1; j_call: TRBJ2-2; cdr3_nt: TGCGCCAGCAGCCAAGACCGGGACAGGGGAAGAACCGGGGAGCTGTTTTTT; cdr3_aa: CASSQDRDRGRTGELFF
clone_size: NA; v_call: TRBV6-5; d_call: NA; j_call: TRBJ2-3; cdr3_nt: TGTGCCAGCAGTTTCACCCTAGCGCGTACAGATACGCAGTATTTT; cdr3_aa: CASSFTLARTDTQYF
clone_size: NA; v_call: TRBV4-1; d_call: NA; j_call: TRBJ1-3; cdr3_nt: TGCGCCAGCAGCCCTACAGATAGCTCTGGAAACACCATATATTTT; cdr3_aa: CASSPTDSSGNTIYF
clone_size: NA; v_call: TRBV7-2; d_call: NA; j_call: TRBJ2-1; cdr3_nt: TGTGCCAGCAGCTTATACCTTAGCGCCAATGAGCAGTTCTTC; cdr3_aa: CASSLYLSANEQFF
clone_size: NA; v_call: TRBV3-1/TRBV3-2; d_call: NA; j_call: TRBJ2-7; cdr3_nt: TGTGCCAGCCGTAAACAGGGTTCCTCCTACGAGCAGTACTTC; cdr3_aa: CASRKQGSSYEQYF
clone_size: NA; v_call: TRBV5-1; d_call: NA; j_call: TRBJ1-2; cdr3_nt: TGCGCCAGCAGCTTGGTTGGGCCTGGCTACACCTTC; cdr3_aa: CASSLVGPGYTF
clone_size: NA; v_call: TRBV19; d_call: TRBD1; j_call: TRBJ1-4; cdr3_nt: TGTGCCAGTAGTAGAAACAGGGGTGAGACAAATGAAAAACTGTTTTTT; cdr3_aa: CASSRNRGETNEKLFF